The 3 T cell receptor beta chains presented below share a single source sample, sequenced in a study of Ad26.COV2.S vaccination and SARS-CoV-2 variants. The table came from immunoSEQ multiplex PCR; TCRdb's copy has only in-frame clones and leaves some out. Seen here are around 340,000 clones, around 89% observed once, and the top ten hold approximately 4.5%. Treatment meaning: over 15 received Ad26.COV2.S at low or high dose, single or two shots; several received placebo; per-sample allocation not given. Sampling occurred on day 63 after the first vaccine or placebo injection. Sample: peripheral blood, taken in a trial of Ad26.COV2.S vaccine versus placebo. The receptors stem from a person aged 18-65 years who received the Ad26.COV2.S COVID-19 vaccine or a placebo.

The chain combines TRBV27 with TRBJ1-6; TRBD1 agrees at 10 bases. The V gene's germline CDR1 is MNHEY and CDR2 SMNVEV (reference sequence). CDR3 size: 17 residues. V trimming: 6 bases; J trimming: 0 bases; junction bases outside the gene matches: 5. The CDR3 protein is CASSYGQGVSYNSPLHF. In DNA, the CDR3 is TGTGCCAGCAGCTACGGACAGGGGGTCTCCTATAATTCACCCCTCCACTTT.

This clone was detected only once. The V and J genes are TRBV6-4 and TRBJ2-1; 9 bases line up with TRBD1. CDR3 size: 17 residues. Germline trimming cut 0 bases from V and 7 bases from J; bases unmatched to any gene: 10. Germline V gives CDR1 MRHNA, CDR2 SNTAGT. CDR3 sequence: CASSDSRGQGGRNEQFF. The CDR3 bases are TGTGCCAGCAGTGACTCGAGGGGACAGGGAGGAAGGAATGAGCAGTTCTTC.

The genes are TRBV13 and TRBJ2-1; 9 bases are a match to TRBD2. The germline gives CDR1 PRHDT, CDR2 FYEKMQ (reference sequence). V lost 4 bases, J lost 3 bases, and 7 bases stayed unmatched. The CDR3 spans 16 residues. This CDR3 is CASSSGLAGYYNEQFF. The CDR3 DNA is TGTGCCAGCAGCTCAGGTCTAGCGGGGTACTACAATGAGCAGTTCTTC.